This T cell receptor beta chain comes out of a study of identical twins. CDR1 is SGHKS, CDR2 YYEKEE, per germline (reference sequence). V dropped 1 base and J dropped 6 bases, with 11 bases sitting between them. The CDR3 extends over 14 amino acids. For this clonotype: The target antigen is unknown.

TCRdb ran MiXCR on the 5' RACE reads and lists one entry per CDR3 protein. The sample shows some 440,000 distinct CDR3 sequences, approximately 24% of them seen only once. All of the donors were Caucasians in good health. Study observations and caveats: Fewer insertions were carried by abundant cord blood beta clonotypes, but none was seen in memory repertoires. For zero-insertion analyses, partial confounding could come from invariant MAIT and iNKT cells.

Separately, the same data were catalogued under a study of T cells expressing NK-cell markers.

This receptor was taken from a woman in her late teens or twenties in good health. This sequence joins TRBV5-5 and TRBJ1-5; D call uncertain. The sequenced sample consisted of CD4+ T cells sorted from blood. The CDR3 is CASSLWLEGQPQHF. CDR3 DNA: TGTGCCAGCAGCTTGTGGTTGGAGGGTCAGCCCCAGCATTTT. Using reference TRBV5-5 and TRBJ1-5 for the parts outside the CDR3, the full variable domain is DAGVTQSPTHLIKTRGQQVTLRCSPISGHKSVSWYQQVLGQGPQFIFQYYEKEERGRGNFPDRFSARQFPNYSSELNVNALLLGDSALYLCASSLWLEGQPQHFGDGTRLSIL.